The present TCR beta chain was sequenced within a study of OX40 agonist ivuxolimab in advanced cancers. Generated by immunoSEQ multiplex PCR, the TCRdb table keeps only in-frame clones and is missing some. The table lists 66,000 or so clones, roughly 90% of them singletons. The V and J ends lost 2 bases and 3 bases respectively, with 14 bases between them. Per the germline V gene, CDR1 is SGHDT and CDR2 is YYEEEE. The CDR3 runs to 16 residues. The specimen comprised CD4+ or CD8+ T cells sorted from blood, sampled in a trial of the OX40 agonist ivuxolimab. The V and J genes are TRBV5-6 and TRBJ2-2; TRBD1 might be the D (6 bases). The TCR sequence derives from an adult with an advanced solid tumor such as melanoma, head and neck, liver or kidney cancer. The CDR3 here is CASSLFWGQDTGELFF. The CDR3 nucleotides are TGTGCCAGCAGCTTATTCTGGGGGCAGGACACCGGGGAGCTGTTTTTT.